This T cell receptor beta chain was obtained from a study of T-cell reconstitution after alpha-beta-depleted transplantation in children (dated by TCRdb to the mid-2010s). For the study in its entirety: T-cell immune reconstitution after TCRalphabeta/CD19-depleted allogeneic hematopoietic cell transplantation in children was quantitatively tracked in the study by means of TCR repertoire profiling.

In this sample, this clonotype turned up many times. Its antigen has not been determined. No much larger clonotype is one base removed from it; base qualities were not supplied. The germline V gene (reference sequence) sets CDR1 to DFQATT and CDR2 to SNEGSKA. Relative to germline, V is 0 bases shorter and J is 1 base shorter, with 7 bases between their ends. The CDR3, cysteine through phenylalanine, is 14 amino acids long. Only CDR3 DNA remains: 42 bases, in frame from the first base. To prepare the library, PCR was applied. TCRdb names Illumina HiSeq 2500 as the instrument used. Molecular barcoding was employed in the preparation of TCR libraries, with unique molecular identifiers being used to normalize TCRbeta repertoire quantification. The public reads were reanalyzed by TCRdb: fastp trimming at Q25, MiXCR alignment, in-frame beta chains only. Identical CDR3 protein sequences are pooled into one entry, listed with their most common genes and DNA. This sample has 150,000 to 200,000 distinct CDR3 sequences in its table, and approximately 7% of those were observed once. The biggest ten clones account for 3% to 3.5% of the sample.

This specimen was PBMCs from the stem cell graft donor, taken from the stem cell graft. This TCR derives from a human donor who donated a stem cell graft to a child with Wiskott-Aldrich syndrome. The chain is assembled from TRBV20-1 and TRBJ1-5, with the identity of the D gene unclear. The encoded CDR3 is CSARDFGSNQPQHF. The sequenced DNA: TGCAGTGCTAGAGATTTTGGCAGCAATCAGCCCCAGCATTTT.